This T cell receptor (beta chain) was captured by sequencing in a study of CXCR3-negative and CXCR3-positive naive CD8 T cells. Study-level results: Within a donor, both naive subsets shared TRBV-TRBJ usage, unlike memory cells.

Each TRB cDNA library was prepared by 5' RACE (with UMI labels). TCRdb reprocessed the 5' RACE reads, with one entry per CDR3 protein and no DNA. The sample has roughly 89,000 distinct CDR3 sequences; the top ten hold over 1.5%. Naive CD8+ T lymphocytes were specified as CD45RO-CCR7+CD27+CD95-. The CDR3 contains 15 residues. Germline lookup yields CDR1 SGHRS and CDR2 YFSETQ. On this clonotype: Its antigen remains unknown.

The chain joins TRBV5-1 to TRBJ1-5; TCRdb designates TRBD1, a call that cannot be tested without DNA. The clonotype was recovered from a human donor in good health. Some clones in this sample may be carry-over from other donors' samples. The sample was naive CXCR3- CD8+ T cells from blood. Subset defined: CD45RO-CCR7+CD27+CD95- naive CD8+ T cells lacking CXCR3 (TNR3-). The CDR3 loop is CASSLIGGGNQPQHF.